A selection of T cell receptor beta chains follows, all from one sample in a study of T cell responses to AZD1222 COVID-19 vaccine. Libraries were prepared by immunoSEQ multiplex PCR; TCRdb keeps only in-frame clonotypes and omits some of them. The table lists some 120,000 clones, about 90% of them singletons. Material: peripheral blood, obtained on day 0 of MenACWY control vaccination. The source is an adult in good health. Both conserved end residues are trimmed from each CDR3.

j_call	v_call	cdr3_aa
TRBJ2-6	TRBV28	ASSFRLAGDTGANVLT
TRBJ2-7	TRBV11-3	ASRRAHEQY
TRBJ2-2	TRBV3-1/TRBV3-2	ASSQDWASGYTGELF
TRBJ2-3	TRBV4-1	ASSQSLGLYTQY
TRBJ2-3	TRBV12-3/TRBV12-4	ASSLGEGDTQY
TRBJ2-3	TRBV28	ASKGGFSTDTQY
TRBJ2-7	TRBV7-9	ASSLPGAKVYEQY
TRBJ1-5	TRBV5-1	ASSLGWDQPQH
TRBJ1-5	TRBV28	ASSSYWGDRLDNQPQH
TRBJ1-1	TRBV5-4	ASSPDRGHEAF
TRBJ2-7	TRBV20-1	SASKPAEQY
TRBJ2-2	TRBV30	ASSGTRTANTGELF
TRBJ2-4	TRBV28	ASSLWDALAKNIQY
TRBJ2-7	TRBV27	ASMMDYYEQY
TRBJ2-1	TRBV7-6	ASSLAGLAGRYNEQF
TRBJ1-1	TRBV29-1	SVEVRGRTKLKNTEAF
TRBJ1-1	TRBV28	ASSFRGRGTEAF
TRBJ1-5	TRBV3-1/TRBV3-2	ASSRWTGADQPQH
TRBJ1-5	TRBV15	ATSYGSGVQPQH
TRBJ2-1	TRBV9	ASSVGLAGTSIGEQF
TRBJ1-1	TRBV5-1	ASSLEGTDIYGNTEAF
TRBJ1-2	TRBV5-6	ASSKPGLPPNYGYT
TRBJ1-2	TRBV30	AWSADRANYGYT
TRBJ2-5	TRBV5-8	ASSPGQHQETQY
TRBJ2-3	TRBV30	AWSWTALADTQY
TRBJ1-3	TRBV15	ATSATKLGTIY
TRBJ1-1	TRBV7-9	ASSSTGASEAF
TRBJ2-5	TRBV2	ASSRDSRETQY
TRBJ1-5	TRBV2	ASSVAPYSNQPQH
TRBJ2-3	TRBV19	ATKGWGQDTDTQY
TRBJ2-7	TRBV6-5	ASAGTGVYEQY
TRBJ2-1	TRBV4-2	ASSVGLAGANEQF
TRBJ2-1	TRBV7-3	ASSLELVGEQF
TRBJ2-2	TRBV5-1	ASNTGWNTGELF
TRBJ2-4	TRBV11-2	ASSPTGEGLAKNIQY
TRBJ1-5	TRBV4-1	ASSQGPTSLEPQH
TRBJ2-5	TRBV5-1	ASRPGTVSQETQY
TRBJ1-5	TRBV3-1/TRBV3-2	ASSQGGRDQPQH
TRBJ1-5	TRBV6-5	ASSYSQTNQPQH
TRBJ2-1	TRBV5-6	ASSLGTSDEQF
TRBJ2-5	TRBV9	ASSTRTGETQY
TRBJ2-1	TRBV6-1	ASSELGGGAYNEQF
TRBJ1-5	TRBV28	ASSTGGGFEQPQH
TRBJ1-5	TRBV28	ASRADRVNQPQH
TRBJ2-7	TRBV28	ASSSRVNPYEQY
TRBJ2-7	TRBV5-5	ASSEGHQTAYEQY
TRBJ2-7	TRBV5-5	ASSFAGQSPYEQY
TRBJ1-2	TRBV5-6	ASSLMGLDGYT